This TCR beta chain was captured in a study of blood T cell repertoires in COVID-19. The study counted Cohort 3 donors as recovered given two negative PCRs, clearance, or symptom resolution. Under the authors' procedure: For nucleated cells, counts were estimated from reference gene primer amplification. Clones were sequenced by immunoSEQ multiplex PCR, and TCRdb holds only the in-frame ones, with some missing. V and J calls and clone size are those listed in that table; D and trimming were worked out from the DNA. The sample holds 150,000 to 200,000 clones, approximately 80% seen once. What was sequenced was PBMCs or T cells enriched from blood (not recorded which). The receptor's source is a man aged 45-65 years who had recovered from COVID-19.

The CDR3 spells CASSLIGQGRGYGYTF. The CDR3 DNA reads TGCGCCAGCAGCTTGATCGGGCAGGGAAGGGGCTATGGCTACACCTTC. The V and J genes are TRBV5-1 and TRBJ1-2, with D perhaps TRBD1 (5 bases). Germline values: CDR1 SGHRS, CDR2 YFSETQ. With 1 base removed from V and 4 bases from J, the gap between germline ends came to 17 bases. CDR3 length: 16 residues.